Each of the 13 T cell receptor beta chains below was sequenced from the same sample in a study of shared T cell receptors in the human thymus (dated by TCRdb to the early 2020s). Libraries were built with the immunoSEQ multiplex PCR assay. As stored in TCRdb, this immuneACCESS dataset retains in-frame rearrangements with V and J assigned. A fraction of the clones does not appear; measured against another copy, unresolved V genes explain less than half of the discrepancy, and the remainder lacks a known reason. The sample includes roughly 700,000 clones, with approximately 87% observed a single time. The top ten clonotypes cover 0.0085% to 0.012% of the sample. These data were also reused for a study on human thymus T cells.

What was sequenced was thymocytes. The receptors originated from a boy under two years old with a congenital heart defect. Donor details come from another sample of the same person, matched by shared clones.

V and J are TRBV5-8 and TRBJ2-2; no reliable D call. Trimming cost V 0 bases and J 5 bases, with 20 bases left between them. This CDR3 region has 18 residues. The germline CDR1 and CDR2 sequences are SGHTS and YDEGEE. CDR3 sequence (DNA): TGTGCCAGCAGCTTGGAGTTGGCCGCCATCCTAGATACCGGGGAGCTGTTTTTT. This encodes CASSLELAAILDTGELFF. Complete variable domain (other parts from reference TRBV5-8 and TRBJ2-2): EAGVTQSPTHLIKTRGQQATLRCSPISGHTSVYWYQQALGLGLQFLLWYDEGEERNRGNFPPRFSGRQFPNYSSELNVNALELEDSALYLCASSLELAAILDTGELFFGEGSRLTVL.

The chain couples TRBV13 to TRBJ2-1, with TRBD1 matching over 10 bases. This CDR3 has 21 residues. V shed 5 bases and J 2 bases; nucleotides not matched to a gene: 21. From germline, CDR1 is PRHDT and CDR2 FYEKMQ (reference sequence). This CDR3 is CASSRVPRTGGSGTTYNEQFF. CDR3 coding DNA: TGTGCCAGCAGCAGGGTCCCCCGGACAGGGGGGTCGGGAACAACCTACAATGAGCAGTTCTTC. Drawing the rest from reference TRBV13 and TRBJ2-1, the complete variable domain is AAGVIQSPRHLIKEKRETATLKCYPIPRHDTVYWYQQGPGQDPQFLISFYEKMQSDKGSIPDRFSAQQFSDYHSELNMSSLELGDSALYFCASSRVPRTGGSGTTYNEQFFGPGTRLTVL.

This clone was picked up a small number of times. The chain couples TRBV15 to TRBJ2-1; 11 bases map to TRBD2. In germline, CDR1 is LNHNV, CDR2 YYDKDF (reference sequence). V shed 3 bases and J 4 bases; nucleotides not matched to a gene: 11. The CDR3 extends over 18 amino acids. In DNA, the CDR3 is TGTGCCACCAGCAGCGAAGGACTAGCGGGCTTTTTTTACAATGAGCAGTTCTTC. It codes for CATSSEGLAGFFYNEQFF.

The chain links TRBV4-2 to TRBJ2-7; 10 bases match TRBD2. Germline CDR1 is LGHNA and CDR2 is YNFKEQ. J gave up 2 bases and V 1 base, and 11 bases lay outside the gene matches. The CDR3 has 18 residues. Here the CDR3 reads CASSQAPSLAGAAYEQYF. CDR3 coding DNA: TGTGCCAGCAGCCAAGCCCCCTCCCTAGCGGGAGCCGCCTACGAGCAGTACTTC.

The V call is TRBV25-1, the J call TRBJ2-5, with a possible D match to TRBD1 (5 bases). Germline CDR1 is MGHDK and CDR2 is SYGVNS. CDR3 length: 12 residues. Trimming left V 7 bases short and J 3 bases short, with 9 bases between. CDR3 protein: CASKGREETQYF. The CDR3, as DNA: TGTGCCAGCAAAGGCAGGGAAGAGACCCAGTACTTC.

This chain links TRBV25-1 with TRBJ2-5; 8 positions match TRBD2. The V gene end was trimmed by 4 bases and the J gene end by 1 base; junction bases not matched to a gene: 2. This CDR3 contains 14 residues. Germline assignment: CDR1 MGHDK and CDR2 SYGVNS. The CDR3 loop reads CASSASGSQETQYF. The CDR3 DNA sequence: TGTGCCAGCAGTGCCAGCGGGAGCCAAGAGACCCAGTACTTC.

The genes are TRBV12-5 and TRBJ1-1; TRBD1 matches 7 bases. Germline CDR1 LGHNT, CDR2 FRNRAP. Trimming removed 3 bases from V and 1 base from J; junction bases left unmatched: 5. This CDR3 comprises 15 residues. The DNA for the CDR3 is TGTGCTAGTGGTTTACTTGGACAGGAGAACACTGAAGCTTTCTTT. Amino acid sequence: CASGLLGQENTEAFF.

The DNA of the CDR3 is TGTGCCAGCAGCGTAGGGGGCAGGAGCTCCTACAATGAGCAGTTCTTC. Protein product: CASSVGGRSSYNEQFF. J is TRBJ2-1 and V is TRBV9, with a tentative D call TRBD1 (5 bases). Germline V CDR1 and CDR2: SGDLS, YYNGEE. The V end was cut by 0 bases, the J end by 0 bases, with 10 bases between. The CDR3 consists of 16 residues. The full variable domain, in which reference TRBV9 and TRBJ2-1 provide the parts outside the CDR3, is DSGVTQTPKHLITATGQRVTLRCSPRSGDLSVYWYQQSLDQGLQFLIQYYNGEERAKGNILERFSAQQFPDLHSELNLSSLELGDSALYFCASSVGGRSSYNEQFFGPGTRLTVL.

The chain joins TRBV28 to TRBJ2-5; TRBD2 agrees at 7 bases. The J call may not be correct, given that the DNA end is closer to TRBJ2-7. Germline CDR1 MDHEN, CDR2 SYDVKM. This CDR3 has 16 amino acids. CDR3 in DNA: TGTGCCAGCAGTCCCAAGTGGGGGGGACCTCAGGGCGAGCAGTACTTC. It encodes CASSPKWGGPQGEQYF.

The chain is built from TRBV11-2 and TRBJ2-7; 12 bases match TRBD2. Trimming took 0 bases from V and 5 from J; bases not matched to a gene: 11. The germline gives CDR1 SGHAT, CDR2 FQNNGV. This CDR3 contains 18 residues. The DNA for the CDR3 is TGTGCCAGCAGCTTAGATCCTAGGGCTAGCGGGAGGGGTCACGAGCAGTACTTC. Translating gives CASSLDPRASGRGHEQYF.

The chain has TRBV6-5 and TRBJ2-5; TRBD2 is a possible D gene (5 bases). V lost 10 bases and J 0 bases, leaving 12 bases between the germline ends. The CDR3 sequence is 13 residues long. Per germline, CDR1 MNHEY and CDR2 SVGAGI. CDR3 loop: CATRGRYQETQYF. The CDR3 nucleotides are TGTGCCACCCGGGGAAGGTACCAAGAGACCCAGTACTTC.

This chain's CDR3 is CASSFPNTKTYEQYF. CDR3 nucleotides: TGTGCCAGCAGTTTTCCGAACACAAAGACCTACGAGCAGTACTTC. This chain joins TRBV28 and TRBJ2-7; D remains ambiguous. Germline lookup yields CDR1 MDHEN and CDR2 SYDVKM. CDR3 size: 15 residues. Trimming removed 3 bases from V and 2 bases from J, with 14 bases in between.

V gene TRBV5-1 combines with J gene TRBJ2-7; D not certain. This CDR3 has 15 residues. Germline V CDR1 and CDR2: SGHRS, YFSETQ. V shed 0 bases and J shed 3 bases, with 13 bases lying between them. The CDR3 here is CASSLEARRGYEQYF. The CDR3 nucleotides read TGCGCCAGCAGCTTGGAGGCACGGAGAGGCTACGAGCAGTACTTC. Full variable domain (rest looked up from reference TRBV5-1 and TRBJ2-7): KAGVTQTPRYLIKTRGQQVTLSCSPISGHRSVSWYQQTPGQGLQFLFEYFSETQRNKGNFPGRFSGRQFSNSRSEMNVSTLELGDSALYLCASSLEARRGYEQYFGPGTRLTVT.